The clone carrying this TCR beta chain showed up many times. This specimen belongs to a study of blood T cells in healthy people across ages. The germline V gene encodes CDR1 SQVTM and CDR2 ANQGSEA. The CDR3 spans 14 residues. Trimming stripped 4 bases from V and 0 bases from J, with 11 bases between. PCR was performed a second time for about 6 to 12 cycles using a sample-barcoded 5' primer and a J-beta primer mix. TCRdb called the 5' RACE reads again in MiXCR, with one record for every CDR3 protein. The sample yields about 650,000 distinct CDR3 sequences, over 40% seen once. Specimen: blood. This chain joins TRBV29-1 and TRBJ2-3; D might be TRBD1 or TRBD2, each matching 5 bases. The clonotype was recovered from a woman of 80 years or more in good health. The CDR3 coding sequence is TGCAGCGTTGTCTCCGGGGCCAGCACAGATACGCAGTATTTT. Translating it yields CSVVSGASTDTQYF.